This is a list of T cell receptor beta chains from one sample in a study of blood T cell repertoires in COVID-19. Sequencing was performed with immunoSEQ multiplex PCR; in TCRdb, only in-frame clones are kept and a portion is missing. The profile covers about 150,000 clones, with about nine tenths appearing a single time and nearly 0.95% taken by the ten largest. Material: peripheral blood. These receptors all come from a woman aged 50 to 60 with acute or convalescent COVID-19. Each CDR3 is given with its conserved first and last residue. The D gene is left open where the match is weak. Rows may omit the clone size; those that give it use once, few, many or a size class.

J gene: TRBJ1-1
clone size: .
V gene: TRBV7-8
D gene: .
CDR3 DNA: TGTGCCAGCAGCTTTTACTTCCAACAGGGTTACGCCACTGAAGCTTTCTTT
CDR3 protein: CASSFYFQQGYATEAFF

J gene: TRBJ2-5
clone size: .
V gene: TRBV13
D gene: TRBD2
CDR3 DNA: TGTGCCAGCACCCGCTCTAGCGGGAGGGCCGTCGAGACCCAGTACTTC
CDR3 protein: CASTRSSGRAVETQYF

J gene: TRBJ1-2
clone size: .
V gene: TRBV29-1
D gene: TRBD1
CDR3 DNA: TGCAGCGTTGAAGGGGGGCGACAGGGATCTAACTATGGCTACACCTTC
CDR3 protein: CSVEGGRQGSNYGYTF

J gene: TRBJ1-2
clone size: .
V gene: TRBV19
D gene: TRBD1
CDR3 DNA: TGTGCCAGTAGTACGACCGTCGACAGGGGGCAGAGCTATGGCTACACCTTC
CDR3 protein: CASSTTVDRGQSYGYTF

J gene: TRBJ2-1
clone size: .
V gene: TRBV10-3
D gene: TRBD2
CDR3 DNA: TGTGCCATTAGGACTAGCGGGGGGGACTCCATCTACAATGAGCAGTTCTTC
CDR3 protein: CAIRTSGGDSIYNEQFF

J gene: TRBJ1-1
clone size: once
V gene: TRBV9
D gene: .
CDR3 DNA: TGTGCCAGCAGCGTAGGAAGTGGGCGTTTGTCCACTGAAGCTTTCTTT
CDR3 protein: CASSVGSGRLSTEAFF

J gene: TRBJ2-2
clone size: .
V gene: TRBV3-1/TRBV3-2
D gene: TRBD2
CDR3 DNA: TGTGCCAGCAGCCCCCTAGCGGGGGGGCCCGAGAACACCGGGGAGCTGTTTTTT
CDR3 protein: CASSPLAGGPENTGELFF

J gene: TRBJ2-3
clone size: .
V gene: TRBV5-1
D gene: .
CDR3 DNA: TGCGCCAGCAACGACAAGAAGGGCACAGATACGCAGTATTTT
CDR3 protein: CASNDKKGTDTQYF

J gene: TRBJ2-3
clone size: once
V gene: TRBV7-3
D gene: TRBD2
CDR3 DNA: TGTGCCAGCAGTCCGACTAGCCCTCCAGATACGCAGTATTTT
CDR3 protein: CASSPTSPPDTQYF

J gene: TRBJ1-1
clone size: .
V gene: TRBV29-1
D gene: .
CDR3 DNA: TGCAGCGTTCCGGACAGTAAGAACACTGAAGCTTTCTTT
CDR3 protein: CSVPDSKNTEAFF

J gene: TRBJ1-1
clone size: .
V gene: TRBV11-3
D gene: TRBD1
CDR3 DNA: TGTGCCAGCAGCTTCGACCAGGGGGCGCGGGCTTTCTTT
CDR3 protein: CASSFDQGARAFF